This T cell receptor beta chain was sequenced during a study of blood T cell repertoires in COVID-19. Germline-derived CDR1 and CDR2 are SSHAT and FNYEAQ (reference sequence). This CDR3 spans 16 amino acids. Per the original data handling: From reference gene primer amplification, estimates of nucleated cell counts were derived. The data were produced by immunoSEQ multiplex PCR, yet TCRdb's version contains in-frame clones alone and is incomplete. D and trimming come from the DNA, and the V and J calls and clone size come from that table. The sample consists of about 250,000 clones, approximately 84% of them appearing once. Participant ages covered roughly 18 to 89 years across 24 US areas. This clone was found once. Germline and junction disagree at one end, which may indicate a read error.

Sequencing was done on a sample of PBMCs or T cells enriched from blood (not recorded which). The chain joins TRBV7-7 to TRBJ2-5, with 10 bases that match TRBD2. The TCR sequence derives from a man between 18 and 35 years old who had recovered from COVID-19. DNA for the CDR3: TGTGCTAGCAGCTTCAATCTAGCGGGGGCAGAGGAGACCCAGTACTTC. The encoded protein is CASSFNLAGAEETQYF.